The 26 T cell receptor beta chains listed next were all sequenced from one sample in a study of T cell responses to AZD1222 COVID-19 vaccine. TCRdb's table, derived via immunoSEQ multiplex PCR, lists solely in-frame clones and lacks some. The table records roughly 30,000 clones, about 80% of them present only once. Sequenced material: peripheral blood, taken 28 days after the second AZD1222 dose. Source of these receptors: an adult who received the AZD1222 COVID-19 vaccine.

The J gene is TRBJ1-1, the V gene TRBV5-1; 9 bases are shared with TRBD1. Germline V gene sequence: CDR1 SGHRS, CDR2 YFSETQ. V trimming: 0 bases; J trimming: 5 bases; junction bases outside the gene matches: 5. CDR3 length: 15 residues. The chain's CDR3 is CASSLEQGAWTEAFF. CDR3 coding DNA: TGCGCCAGCAGCTTGGAACAGGGGGCTTGGACTGAAGCTTTCTTT.

This sequence joins TRBV5-1 and TRBJ1-2, with D perhaps TRBD1 (5 bases). The CDR3 contains 14 residues. Germline V CDR1 and CDR2: SGHRS, YFSETQ. V shed 0 bases and J shed 8 bases, with 14 bases lying between them. CDR3 loop: CASSLGQGLGGYTF. The CDR3 DNA reads as TGCGCCAGCAGCTTGGGGCAGGGTCTTGGGGGCTACACCTTC.

This chain uses TRBV4-1 with TRBJ1-6, with D uncertain. Trimming pared 4 bases from V and 7 bases from J, leaving 11 bases between. The CDR3 is 14 residues long. Germline V CDR1 and CDR2: MGHRA, YSYEKL. CDR3 DNA: TGCGCCAGCAGCCCAGAGGTCCCGAATTCACCCCTCCACTTT. Encoded protein: CASSPEVPNSPLHF.

The chain joins TRBV10-3 to TRBJ1-5, with TRBD1 as a possible D gene (6 bases). Trimming shortened V by 0 bases and J by 6 bases, and 9 bases separated the two germline ends. Looked up from germline, CDR1 is ENHRY and CDR2 is SYGVKD. This CDR3 is 14 amino acids long. Here the CDR3 reads CAISESTGRQPQHF. DNA for the CDR3: TGTGCCATCAGTGAGTCAACAGGGCGTCAGCCCCAGCATTTT.

The chain recombines TRBV19 with TRBJ1-2; weak D call: TRBD1 (5 bases). Per the germline V gene, CDR1 is LNHDA and CDR2 is SQIVND (reference sequence). V shed 5 bases and J shed 4 bases, with 11 bases lying between them. CDR3 size: 13 residues. This CDR3 reads CASSSTEGYGYTF. The CDR3 DNA is TGTGCCAGTAGTTCGACAGAAGGCTATGGCTACACCTTC.

This clone came up a few times. The chain links TRBV3-1 (or the pseudogene TRBV3-2) to TRBJ1-1; D perhaps matches TRBD1 (5 bases). The ends were cut back, 3 bases at V and 1 base at J, with 24 bases in the middle. The CDR3 sequence is 19 residues long. Germline CDR1 is LGHDT and CDR2 is YNNKEL (reference sequence). CDR3 in amino acids: CASSQIGIGGGGENTEAFF. CDR3 coding DNA: TGTGCCAGCAGCCAGATCGGAATCGGTGGGGGGGGAGAGAACACTGAAGCTTTCTTT.

The chain recombines TRBV6-2 or TRBV6-3 with TRBJ2-1, with D perhaps TRBD2 (5 bases). The CDR3 consists of 12 residues. The germline V gene encodes CDR1 MNHEY and CDR2 SVGEGT. V was shortened by 4 bases and J by 9 bases, with 10 bases between the two germline ends. CDR3 protein: CASSLGSGEQFF. The CDR3, as DNA: TGTGCCAGCAGTTTAGGAAGCGGTGAGCAGTTCTTC.

This clone was counted a few times. V gene TRBV23-1 combines with J gene TRBJ2-7; possible D gene TRBD2, 6 bases. TRBV23-1 is placed among ORFs of uncertain function. The CDR3 sequence is 15 residues long. V was pared by 8 bases and J by 6 bases, with 23 bases between. CDR3 coding DNA: TGCGCCAGCCCTACACTAGCAAGTCAGCCCTGCGAGCAGTACTTC. This sequence encodes CASPTLASQPCEQYF.

The chain uses TRBV7-5 and TRBJ1-3. TRBV7-5 is recorded as a pseudogene. CDR3 size: 14 residues. The CDR3 DNA follows: TGTGTCAGAAGTCGAGTCTTCTCTGGAAACACCATATATTTT. It yields the protein CVRSRVFSGNTIYF.

The chain uses TRBV21-1 and TRBJ1-1. TRBV21-1 is deemed a pseudogene. The CDR3 has 13 amino acids. DNA of the CDR3: TGTGCCAGCAGCCCCCGGCAGGAGACTGAAGCTTTCTTT. Its translation is CASSPRQETEAFF.

The gene calls are TRBV19 and TRBJ2-7, with D tentatively TRBD2 (6 bases). V gave up 8 bases and J gave up 3 bases, with 20 bases separating them. Per the germline V gene, CDR1 is LNHDA and CDR2 is SQIVND (reference sequence). This CDR3 contains 15 residues. The CDR3 DNA sequence: TGTGCCAGTGGTGGAACGGCCGGGGGTGACTACGAGCAGTACTTC. The encoded protein is CASGGTAGGDYEQYF. The full variable domain, with the rest looked up from reference TRBV19 and TRBJ2-7, is DGGITQSPKYLFRKEGQNVTLSCEQNLNHDAMYWYRQDPGQGLRLIYYSQIVNDFQKGDIAEGYSVSREKKESFPLTVTSAQKNPTAFYLCASGGTAGGDYEQYFGPGTRLTVT.

V is TRBV18 and J is TRBJ2-7; D ambiguous. V lost 5 bases to trimming and J lost 3 bases, with 8 bases between them. From germline, CDR1 is KGHSH and CDR2 LQKENI. The CDR3 spans 12 residues. The CDR3 loop is CASSSGSYEQYF. CDR3 bases: TGTGCCAGCTCATCCGGCAGCTACGAGCAGTACTTC.

There are a few counts of this clone. The chain combines TRBV7-9 with TRBJ2-5; the match to TRBD2 covers 11 bases. Germline values: CDR1 SEHNR, CDR2 FQNEAQ (reference sequence). This CDR3 comprises 16 residues. V lost 1 base and J lost 1; bases outside the gene matches: 2. The CDR3 DNA is TGTGCCAGCAGCTTAGGGGGGACTAGCGGCCAAGAGACCCAGTACTTC. Its protein is CASSLGGTSGQETQYF.

The chain recombines TRBV6-5 with TRBJ1-1; TRBD1 matches 8 bases. Unmatched junction bases numbered 5, after V lost 5 bases and J lost 3 bases. The CDR3 is made up of 14 amino acids. Germline V CDR1 and CDR2: MNHEY, SVGAGI. CDR3 sequence (DNA): TGTGCCAGCAGTCATGGACAGGGAGACACTGAAGCTTTCTTT. Translation gives CASSHGQGDTEAFF.

V is TRBV10-3 and J is TRBJ1-3; 12 positions agree with TRBD1. V shed 1 base, J shed 5 bases, and the junction held 3 bases outside the gene matches. There are 16 residues in the CDR3. Germline V gives CDR1 ENHRY, CDR2 SYGVKD. The CDR3 region is CAISEWGQGARNTIYF. The CDR3 nucleotides read TGTGCCATCAGTGAGTGGGGACAGGGGGCCCGAAACACCATATATTTT.

The rearrangement uses TRBV20-1 and TRBJ2-2, with 11 bases matching TRBD2. The length of the CDR3 is 15 residues. V dropped 6 bases and J dropped 6; count of bases not matched to a gene: 9. Germline values: CDR1 DFQATT, CDR2 SNEGSKA (reference sequence). CDR3 sequence (DNA): TGCAGTGCGAGTATAGCGGGGGGGCGTGCCGGGGAGCTGTTTTTT. This codes for CSASIAGGRAGELFF.

The J gene is TRBJ1-4, the V gene TRBV5-1, with 7 positions matching TRBD1. The CDR3 runs to 14 residues. Germline V lookup: CDR1 SGHRS, CDR2 YFSETQ. V shed 7 bases and J 5 bases; nucleotides not matched to a gene: 8. The CDR3 loop is CASRTGELNEKLFF. As DNA, the CDR3 is TGCGCCAGCCGAACAGGGGAGTTGAATGAAAAACTGTTTTTT.

The V gene is TRBV11-1, the J gene TRBJ2-1, with D possibly called TRBD1 or TRBD2 (5 bases each). CDR3 size: 16 residues. The V gene lost 5 bases and the J gene lost 1 base, with 15 bases spanning the gap. Germline V gene lookup returns CDR1 SGHAT and CDR2 FQDESV (reference sequence). The CDR3 DNA follows: TGTGCCAGCAGCCTAACCGGGACCAAGTCCTACAATGAGCAGTTCTTC. This translates into CASSLTGTKSYNEQFF.

V and J are TRBV5-5 and TRBJ2-1; D not resolved. This CDR3 contains 13 residues. Germline CDR1 is SGHKS and CDR2 is YYEKEE (reference sequence). Trimming stripped 0 bases from V and 5 bases from J, with 6 bases between. The CDR3, as DNA: TGTGCCAGCAGCTTGGAAGTACACAATGAGCAGTTCTTC. It yields the protein CASSLEVHNEQFF.

This chain connects TRBV5-1 to TRBJ2-3; D is possibly TRBD1 (5 bases). V shed 0 bases and J shed 0 bases, with 8 bases lying between them. The CDR3 runs to 15 residues. Germline V CDR1 and CDR2: SGHRS, YFSETQ. CDR3 sequence (DNA): TGCGCCAGCAGCTTGGTTCAGGGAAGCACAGATACGCAGTATTTT. Protein sequence: CASSLVQGSTDTQYF.

V is TRBV6-5 and J is TRBJ2-5; D remains ambiguous. Deletions cut 7 bases from V and 4 bases from J, with 16 bases between. The CDR3 consists of 14 residues. Germline-derived CDR1 and CDR2 are MNHEY and SVGAGI. CDR3 amino acids: CASIINRGRETQYF. The CDR3, as DNA: TGTGCCAGCATAATAAACAGAGGAAGAGAGACCCAGTACTTC.

The DNA for the CDR3 is TGTGCCAGTCACCCAGCAACAGGGGACTCCTATAATTCACCCCTCCACTTT. This encodes CASHPATGDSYNSPLHF. The V gene is TRBV19, the J gene TRBJ1-6; 7 bases map to TRBD1. This CDR3 region has 17 residues. From germline, CDR1 is LNHDA and CDR2 SQIVND (reference sequence). With V trimmed by 8 bases and J by 0 bases, 10 bases remained unmatched.

The chain links TRBV27 to TRBJ1-6; possibly TRBD1 for D (5 bases). Germline V gives CDR1 MNHEY, CDR2 SMNVEV (reference sequence). V lost 3 bases and J 7 bases, leaving 13 bases between the germline ends. The CDR3 runs 15 residues. For the CDR3, the DNA is TGTGCCAGCAGTTTGGGGACCCTCCAAAATTCACCCCTCCACTTT. Its protein product is CASSLGTLQNSPLHF.

This clone was observed once. The chain combines TRBV3-1 (or the pseudogene TRBV3-2) with TRBJ2-2; the match to TRBD1 covers 9 bases. Germline V gene lookup returns CDR1 LGHDT and CDR2 YNNKEL (reference sequence). The CDR3 length is 16 residues. Losses at the gene ends were 4 bases for V and 0 bases for J; bases not matched to a gene: 3. CDR3 DNA sequence: TGTGCCAGCAGCCTTGGGACAGGGCCGAACACCGGGGAGCTGTTTTTT. It specifies CASSLGTGPNTGELFF.

This clone is a singleton in its sample. The chain combines TRBV7-2 with TRBJ1-3, with D possibly matching TRBD1 (5 bases). This CDR3 is built from 15 residues. Germline V gives CDR1 SGHTA, CDR2 FQGNSA. The V end lost 3 bases, the J end lost 1 base, and 10 bases lay between the germline ends. The CDR3: CASSLTWTSGNTIYF. DNA for the CDR3: TGTGCCAGCAGCTTGACGTGGACATCTGGAAACACCATATATTTT. The whole variable domain, remainder taken from reference TRBV7-2 and TRBJ1-3, is GAGVSQSPSNKVTEKGKDVELRCDPISGHTALYWYRQSLGQGLEFLIYFQGNSAPDKSGLPSDRFSAERTGGSVSTLTIQRTQQEDSAVYLCASSLTWTSGNTIYFGEGSWLTVV.

V gene TRBV12-5 combines with J gene TRBJ2-3; 7 nucleotides agree with TRBD1. Germline CDR1 reads LGHNT; CDR2 reads FRNRAP. The CDR3 contains 13 residues. The junction had 1 base not matched to a gene; V was cut back by 4 bases and J by 3 bases. The CDR3 loop reads CASGWGQTDTQYF. The CDR3 DNA reads as TGTGCTAGTGGTTGGGGACAGACAGATACGCAGTATTTT. The variable domain in full, completed from reference TRBV12-5 and TRBJ2-3, reads DARVTQTPRHKVTEMGQEVTMRCQPILGHNTVFWYRQTMMQGLELLAYFRNRAPLDDSGMPKDRFSAEMPDATLATLKIQPSEPRDSAVYFCASGWGQTDTQYFGPGTRLTVL.